Shown below are 22 T cell receptor beta chains from a single sample sequenced in a study of blood T cell repertoires in COVID-19. Using immunoSEQ multiplex PCR, the repertoire was profiled, and TCRdb retains in-frame clones only, with some absent. Among about 73,000 clones, 82% were seen once, and the ten largest hold roughly 4.2%. Sequenced: peripheral blood. The origin of the receptors is a woman in her fifties or sixties with acute or convalescent COVID-19.

This chain joins TRBV5-1 and TRBJ2-3; 10 bases are a match to TRBD2. CDR3 size: 15 residues. With V trimmed by 4 bases and J by 0 bases, 2 bases remained unmatched. Germline CDR1 and CDR2: SGHRS and YFSETQ. CDR3 region: CASSKAGGSTDTQYF. The CDR3, as DNA: TGCGCCAGCAGCAAAGCGGGGGGGAGCACAGATACGCAGTATTTT.

This sequence joins TRBV6-5 and TRBJ2-1; 9 bases are shared with TRBD2. The CDR3 sequence is 14 residues long. V trimming: 8 bases; J trimming: 5 bases; junction bases outside the gene matches: 7. Germline V gene lookup returns CDR1 MNHEY and CDR2 SVGAGI. The CDR3 sequence: CASWDLAGNNEQFF. CDR3 nucleotide sequence: TGTGCCAGCTGGGATCTAGCGGGAAACAATGAGCAGTTCTTC.

V is TRBV24-1 and J is TRBJ2-3, with a weak D call TRBD2 (6 bases). The CDR3 covers 13 residues. Germline assignment: CDR1 KGHDR and CDR2 SFDVKD. The V end lost 3 bases, the J end lost 5 bases, and 8 bases lay between the germline ends. The CDR3 coding sequence is TGTGCCACCAGTGATACTAGCCTAGATACGCAGTATTTT. Translation gives CATSDTSLDTQYF.

The chain recombines TRBV18 with TRBJ2-3, with TRBD2 matching over 8 bases. V trimming: 3 bases; J trimming: 5 bases; junction bases outside the gene matches: 13. Germline V gives CDR1 KGHSH, CDR2 LQKENI. This CDR3 comprises 17 residues. CDR3 nucleotide sequence: TGTGCCAGCTCACCTTTAGGGAGCGGGAGAGAGGGAGATACGCAGTATTTT. It codes for CASSPLGSGREGDTQYF.

This chain links TRBV30 with TRBJ1-5; D gene unclear. Trimming removed 0 bases from V and 4 bases from J, with 7 bases in between. Germline CDR1 and CDR2: GTSNPN and SVGIG (reference sequence). This CDR3 is built from 13 residues. The CDR3 region is CAWSVRENQPQHF. DNA of the CDR3: TGTGCCTGGAGTGTGAGAGAGAATCAGCCCCAGCATTTT.

The V call is TRBV3-1 (or the pseudogene TRBV3-2), the J call TRBJ1-6, with TRBD1 matching over 7 bases. Germline assignment: CDR1 LGHDT and CDR2 YNNKEL (reference sequence). The CDR3 has 15 amino acids. The trim removed 4 bases at V and 5 bases at J, leaving 5 bases unmatched. CDR3 residues: CASSPTGQHNSPLHF. The DNA of the CDR3 is TGTGCCAGCAGCCCTACGGGACAGCATAATTCACCCCTCCACTTT.

This rearrangement joins TRBV10-3 to TRBJ1-1, with D tentatively TRBD1 (6 bases). There are 13 residues in the CDR3. The V end lost 4 bases, the J end lost 1 base, and 7 bases lay between the germline ends. Per the germline V gene, CDR1 is ENHRY and CDR2 is SYGVKD. CDR3 protein: CAISAGANTEAFF. For the CDR3, the DNA is TGTGCCATCAGTGCAGGGGCGAACACTGAAGCTTTCTTT.

The chain employs TRBV7-9 and TRBJ2-1; maybe TRBD2 (6 bases). Germline values: CDR1 SEHNR, CDR2 FQNEAQ (reference sequence). The CDR3 extends over 15 amino acids. Between the trimmed V and J ends, which lost 5 bases and 3 bases, there was a span of 14 bases. The CDR3 here is CASSRPTGSYNEQFF. The CDR3, as DNA: TGTGCCAGCAGCCGTCCCACCGGGAGCTACAATGAGCAGTTCTTC.

This clone showed up just once. V is TRBV28 and J is TRBJ1-5; no firm D call. This CDR3 is built from 18 residues. Trimming removed 1 base at V and 5 bases at J, with 21 bases between. Germline lookup yields CDR1 MDHEN and CDR2 SYDVKM. In DNA, the CDR3 is TGTGCCAGCAGTTTATCAGCGGGGATAGGGAGTAACGATCAGCCCCAGCATTTT. Its protein is CASSLSAGIGSNDQPQHF.

This chain joins TRBV28 and TRBJ1-2, with TRBD1 matching 9 bases. V shed 5 bases, J shed 2 bases, and the junction held 9 bases outside the gene matches. Per germline, CDR1 MDHEN and CDR2 SYDVKM. This CDR3 contains 16 residues. CDR3 in amino acids: CASSPPQGAENYGYTF. CDR3 nucleotide sequence: TGTGCCAGCAGTCCTCCACAGGGGGCGGAAAACTATGGCTACACCTTC.

The genes are TRBV7-2 and TRBJ1-2; 7 bases match TRBD1. The length of the CDR3 is 15 residues. The junction had 5 bases not matched to a gene; V was cut back by 4 bases and J by 0 bases. The germline V gene has CDR1 SGHTA and CDR2 FQGNSA. CDR3 in DNA: TGTGCCAGCAGCTCAAATCAGGGGGCTAACTATGGCTACACCTTC. Amino acid sequence: CASSSNQGANYGYTF.

CDR3 in amino acids: CASKPTSGDSYEQYF. The CDR3 DNA reads TGTGCCAGCAAACCAACAAGCGGGGACTCCTACGAGCAGTACTTC. The chain is built from TRBV6-6 and TRBJ2-7, with 7 bases matching TRBD2. Trimming at V came to 7 bases and at J to 0 bases, leaving 9 bases not matched to a gene. The germline V gene has CDR1 MNHNY and CDR2 SVGAGI (reference sequence). This CDR3 has 15 residues.

With respect to this clone: An end of the junction does not agree with germline; a read error may underlie this. V usage is TRBV18 and J usage is TRBJ2-7; the D gene is possibly TRBD1 (6 bases). This CDR3 has 12 residues. Germline CDR1 is KGHSH and CDR2 is LQKENI. The CDR3: CASSPPNGTPTF. CDR3 sequence (DNA): TGTGCCAGCTCACCACCTAACGGGACACCTACGTTT. Variable domain in full (rest from reference TRBV18 and TRBJ2-7): NAGVMQNPRHLVRRRGQEARLRCSPMKGHSHVYWYRQLPEEGLKFMVYLQKENIIDESGMPKERFSAEFPKEGPSILRIQQVVRGDSAAYFCASSPPNGTPTFGPGTRLTVT.

The chain is built from TRBV5-6 and TRBJ2-7; TRBD1 might be the D (5 bases). The V end lost 3 bases, the J end lost 4 bases, and 8 bases lay between the germline ends. The CDR3 covers 12 residues. Looked up from germline, CDR1 is SGHDT and CDR2 is YYEEEE. The chain's CDR3 is CASSSDIYEQYF. The DNA for the CDR3 is TGTGCCAGCAGCTCGGACATTTACGAGCAGTACTTC.

This chain links TRBV9 with TRBJ1-1, with no clear D. Germline assignment: CDR1 SGDLS and CDR2 YYNGEE. V shed 1 base and J shed 3 bases, with 10 bases lying between them. CDR3 length: 14 amino acids. The CDR3 loop reads CASSVLSRDTEAFF. DNA of the CDR3: TGTGCCAGCAGCGTATTGTCGAGGGACACTGAAGCTTTCTTT.

This chain uses TRBV12-1 with TRBJ2-7; the table gives TRBD2 as D, unverified against the DNA. TRBV12-1 constitutes a pseudogene. The CDR3 sequence is 18 residues long. CDR3 coding DNA: TGTGCCAGCAGCTTGGCCGGGACTAGCGGCAGTACCCACTACGAGCAGTACTTC. Amino acids: CASSLAGTSGSTHYEQYF.

The chain has TRBV29-1 and TRBJ2-5; D possibly corresponds to TRBD2 (5 bases). The CDR3 contains 12 residues. Germline V gives CDR1 SQVTM, CDR2 ANQGSEA. Deletions cut 6 bases from V and 4 bases from J, with 12 bases between. Here the CDR3 reads CSVRIAGETQYF. Here the CDR3 DNA reads TGCAGCGTGAGGATTGCGGGAGAGACCCAGTACTTC.

This clone was observed a single time. The same CDR3 arises from other DNA sequences in this sample as well. J is TRBJ1-6 and V is TRBV27; TRBD1 agrees at 9 bases. Germline trimming cut 5 bases from V and 10 bases from J; bases unmatched to any gene: 6. The CDR3 has 14 amino acids. Germline V gives CDR1 MNHEY, CDR2 SMNVEV (reference sequence). The CDR3 sequence: CASSTPGQGSPLHF. The CDR3 DNA follows: TGTGCCAGCAGTACACCGGGACAGGGCTCACCCCTCCACTTT.

The chain combines TRBV15 with TRBJ2-4, with 7 bases aligning to TRBD2. This CDR3 has 16 residues. V was clipped by 8 bases and J by 0 bases; unmatched bases: 10. Germline V gives CDR1 LNHNV, CDR2 YYDKDF (reference sequence). CDR3 in amino acids: CATSPRGVPAKNIQYF. DNA for the CDR3: TGTGCCACCTCCCCCCGGGGGGTCCCAGCCAAAAACATTCAGTACTTC.

This chain connects TRBV5-4 to TRBJ1-1, with D tentatively TRBD1 (5 bases). Per germline, CDR1 SGHNT and CDR2 YYREEE (reference sequence). The CDR3 extends over 14 amino acids. V shed 4 bases and J shed 8 bases, with 18 bases lying between them. This CDR3 reads CASSQEGTRNEAFF. As DNA, the CDR3 is TGTGCCAGCAGCCAGGAGGGGACCAGGAACGAAGCTTTCTTT. Full variable domain (rest looked up from reference TRBV5-4 and TRBJ1-1): ETGVTQSPTHLIKTRGQQVTLRCSSQSGHNTVSWYQQALGQGPQFIFQYYREEENGRGNFPPRFSGLQFPNYSSELNVNALELDDSALYLCASSQEGTRNEAFFGQGTRLTVV.

This chain links TRBV19 with TRBJ1-6; TRBD1 matches at 9 bases. There are 15 residues in the CDR3. CDR1 is LNHDA and CDR2 is SQIVND in the germline V gene (reference sequence). V was clipped by 4 bases and J by 11 bases; unmatched bases: 9. CDR3: CASSRPGQGRPPLHF. CDR3 DNA: TGTGCCAGTAGTAGACCGGGACAGGGACGTCCACCCCTCCACTTT. The variable domain in full, with the rest retrieved from reference TRBV19 and TRBJ1-6, is DGGITQSPKYLFRKEGQNVTLSCEQNLNHDAMYWYRQDPGQGLRLIYYSQIVNDFQKGDIAEGYSVSREKKESFPLTVTSAQKNPTAFYLCASSRPGQGRPPLHFGNGTRLTVT.

This chain joins TRBV6-1 and TRBJ1-6; 8 bases agree with TRBD1. This CDR3 comprises 15 residues. Germline-derived CDR1 and CDR2 are MNHNS and SASEGT. Trimming took 2 bases from V and 9 from J; bases not matched to a gene: 6. In DNA form, the CDR3 reads TGTGCCAGCAGTGAAAACGGACAGGGTGTTTCACCCCTCCACTTT. Residues: CASSENGQGVSPLHF.